The entry that follows covers one TCR beta chain sequence. The antigen is undetermined. Some clones are missing from TCRdb's copy, which holds only in-frame ones; the method was immunoSEQ multiplex PCR. The top ten hold about 8.7% of the sample, which has about 18,000 clones, about four fifths seen once. The time point denotes: 4-8 weeks after completion of therapy. The CDR3 has 16 amino acids. Germline V gene sequence: CDR1 SGHAT, CDR2 FQNNGV. V was pared by 1 base and J by 3 bases, with 16 bases between. The record originates from a study of T cell therapy after organ transplantation. The study, taken as a whole, reports: Lower pretherapy CD8 clonality went with larger post-therapy fold change.

The rearrangement joins TRBV11-2 to TRBJ2-7, with D perhaps TRBD2 (5 bases). The clonotype was recovered from a human patient who had received a solid organ transplant and had CMV disease. A share of the T cells may be of graft donor origin. The specimen comprised CD8+ T cells from blood, sampled after autologous CMV-specific T cell therapy. The CDR3 DNA sequence: TGTGCCAGCAGCTTAGGGCCGGGAACCGGCGACTACGAGCAGTACTTC. Translation gives CASSLGPGTGDYEQYF.